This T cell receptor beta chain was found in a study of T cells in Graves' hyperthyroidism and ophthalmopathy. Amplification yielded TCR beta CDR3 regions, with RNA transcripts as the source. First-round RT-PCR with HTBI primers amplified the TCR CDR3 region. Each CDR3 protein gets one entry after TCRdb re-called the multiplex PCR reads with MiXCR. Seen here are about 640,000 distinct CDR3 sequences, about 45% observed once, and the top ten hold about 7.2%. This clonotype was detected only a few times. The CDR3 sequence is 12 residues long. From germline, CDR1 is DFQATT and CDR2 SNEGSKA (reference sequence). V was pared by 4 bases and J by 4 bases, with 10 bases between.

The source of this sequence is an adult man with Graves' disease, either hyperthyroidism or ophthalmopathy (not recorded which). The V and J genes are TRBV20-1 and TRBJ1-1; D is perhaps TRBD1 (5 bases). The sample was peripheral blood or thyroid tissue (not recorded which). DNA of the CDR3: TGCAGTGCTACGTCAGGGAGCACTGAAGCTTTCTTT. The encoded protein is CSATSGSTEAFF.